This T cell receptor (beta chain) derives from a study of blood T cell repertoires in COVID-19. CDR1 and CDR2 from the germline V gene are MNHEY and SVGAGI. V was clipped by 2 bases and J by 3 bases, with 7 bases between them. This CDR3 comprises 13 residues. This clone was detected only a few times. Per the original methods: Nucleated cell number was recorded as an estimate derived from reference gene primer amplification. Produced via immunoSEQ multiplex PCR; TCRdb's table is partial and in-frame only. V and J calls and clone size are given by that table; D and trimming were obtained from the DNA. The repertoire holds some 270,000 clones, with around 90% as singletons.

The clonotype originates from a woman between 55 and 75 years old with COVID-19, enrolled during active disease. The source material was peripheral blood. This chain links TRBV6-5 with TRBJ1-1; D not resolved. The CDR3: CASSYGSHTEAFF. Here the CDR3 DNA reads TGTGCCAGCAGTTACGGCAGTCACACTGAAGCTTTCTTT.